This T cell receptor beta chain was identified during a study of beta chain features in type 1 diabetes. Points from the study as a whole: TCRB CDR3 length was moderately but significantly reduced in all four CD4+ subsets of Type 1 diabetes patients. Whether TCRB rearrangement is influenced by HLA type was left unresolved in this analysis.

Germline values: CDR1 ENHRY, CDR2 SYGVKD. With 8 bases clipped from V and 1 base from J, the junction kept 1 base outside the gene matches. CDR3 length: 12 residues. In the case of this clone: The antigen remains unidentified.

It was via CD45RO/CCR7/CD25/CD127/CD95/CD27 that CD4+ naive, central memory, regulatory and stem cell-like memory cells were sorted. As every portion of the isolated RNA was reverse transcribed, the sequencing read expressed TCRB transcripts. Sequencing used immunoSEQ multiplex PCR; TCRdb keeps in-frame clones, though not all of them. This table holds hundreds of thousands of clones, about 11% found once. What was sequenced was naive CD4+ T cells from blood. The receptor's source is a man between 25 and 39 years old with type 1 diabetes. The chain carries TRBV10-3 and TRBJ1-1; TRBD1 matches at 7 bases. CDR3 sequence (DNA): TGTGCCATCGGGACAGCGAACACTGAAGCTTTCTTT. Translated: CAIGTANTEAFF.